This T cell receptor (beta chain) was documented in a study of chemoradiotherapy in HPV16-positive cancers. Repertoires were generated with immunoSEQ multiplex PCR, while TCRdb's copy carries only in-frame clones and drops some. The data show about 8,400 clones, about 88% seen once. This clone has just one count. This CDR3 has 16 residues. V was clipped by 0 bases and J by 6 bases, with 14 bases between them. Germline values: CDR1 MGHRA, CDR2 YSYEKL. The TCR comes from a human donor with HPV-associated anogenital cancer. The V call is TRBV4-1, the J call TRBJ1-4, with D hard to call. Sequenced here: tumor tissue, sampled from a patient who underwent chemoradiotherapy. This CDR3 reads CASSQDRSIRHEKLFF. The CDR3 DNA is TGCGCCAGCAGCCAAGATCGGAGTATCCGACATGAAAAACTGTTTTTT.